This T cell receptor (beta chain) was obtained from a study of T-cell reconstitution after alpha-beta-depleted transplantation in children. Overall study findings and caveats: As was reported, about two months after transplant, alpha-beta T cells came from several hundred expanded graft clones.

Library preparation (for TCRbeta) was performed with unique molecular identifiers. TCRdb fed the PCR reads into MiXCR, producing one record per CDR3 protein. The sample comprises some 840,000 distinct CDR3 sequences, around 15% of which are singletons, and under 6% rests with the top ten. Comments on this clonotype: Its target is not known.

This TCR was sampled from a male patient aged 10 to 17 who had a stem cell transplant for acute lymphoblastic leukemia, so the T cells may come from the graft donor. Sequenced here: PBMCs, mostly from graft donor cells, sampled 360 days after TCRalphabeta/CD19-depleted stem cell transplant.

DNA for the CDR3: TGTGCCAGCAATCCTTCGGGAGGCTCCTACGAGCAGTACTTC. Its protein product is CASNPSGGSYEQYF. The chain has TRBV5-2 and TRBJ2-7. TRBV5-2 is listed as a pseudogene. This CDR3 spans 14 amino acids.